Listed below are T cell receptor beta chains from one sample, sequenced in a study of blood T cell repertoires in COVID-19. Some clones are missing from TCRdb's copy, which holds only in-frame ones; the method was immunoSEQ multiplex PCR. This sample yields about 99,000 clones, of which 70% to 90% are seen a single time; roughly 3% belongs to the top ten. The sample consisted of peripheral blood. These receptors were obtained from a man over 45 in a cohort sampled during active COVID-19. The CDR3 runs from the conserved cysteine through the conserved F or W. D genes are given only for firm matches. Expanded clones are given a class, and other clones once, few, many or no size at all.

CDR3nt	CDR3aa	v_gene	abundance	j_gene	d_gene
TGTGCCAGCAGCTTAGTCCTGGACAGTAACTATGGCTACACCTTC	CASSLVLDSNYGYTF	TRBV7-2	.	TRBJ1-2	.
TGCAGTGCTAGTCCCGAAGCGGGGTGGAACGAGCAGTACTTC	CSASPEAGWNEQYF	TRBV20-1	once	TRBJ2-7	TRBD2
TGTGCCAGCAGTCCGGACAGGGTTGTTGAGCAGTTCTTC	CASSPDRVVEQFF	TRBV12-3/TRBV12-4	.	TRBJ2-1	TRBD1
TGTGCCAGCAGCCTGGACAGGGGGAACGAGCAGTACTTC	CASSLDRGNEQYF	TRBV5-4	.	TRBJ2-7	TRBD1
TGTGCCAGCATCCCTTGGGAGACGGGGTCTCGGAACGAGCAGTACTTC	CASIPWETGSRNEQYF	TRBV6-6	.	TRBJ2-7	.
TGCGCCAGCTGGGGGGACTCCTACAATGAGCAGTTCTTC	CASWGDSYNEQFF	TRBV10-1	.	TRBJ2-1	.
TGTGCCAGCAGCCTCACGAGGGTGGGGGAGACCCAGTACTTC	CASSLTRVGETQYF	TRBV11-3	.	TRBJ2-5	.
TGTGCCAGCTCACCTAAAGTAGCGGGGGAGGAAAAACTGTTTTTT	CASSPKVAGEEKLFF	TRBV18	.	TRBJ1-4	.
TGTGCCAGCAGCTCCGACAGGGCCGGGAACACTGAAGCTTTCTTT	CASSSDRAGNTEAFF	TRBV5-8	.	TRBJ1-1	TRBD1
TGTGCCAGCAGTTTGTACGGAGATTCACCCCTCCACTTT	CASSLYGDSPLHF	TRBV12-3/TRBV12-4	.	TRBJ1-6	.
TGTGCCAGCAGTTCGGACAGTTTGGCTTTCTTT	CASSSDSLAFF	TRBV28	.	TRBJ1-1	.
TGTGCCAGCAGTTACAGCGGTGAGCAGTTCTTC	CASSYSGEQFF	TRBV6-5	.	TRBJ2-1	.
TGTGCCAGTAGTATCGGAGGGGCTAATTCACCCCTCCACTTT	CASSIGGANSPLHF	TRBV19	.	TRBJ1-6	.
TGTGCCAGCACCGACCGGGGACAGGGAGGTGACGAGCAGTACTTC	CASTDRGQGGDEQYF	TRBV6-5	.	TRBJ2-7	TRBD1
TGTGCCAGCAGCCCCGGGGACACAAGCTCCTACAATGAGCAGTTCTTC	CASSPGDTSSYNEQFF	TRBV12-1	few	TRBJ2-1	.
TGTGCCAGCAGCCAGCTGGACAGGGGCATAGGAAACACCATATATTTT	CASSQLDRGIGNTIYF	TRBV4-2	once	TRBJ1-3	TRBD1